These T cell receptor beta chains were read from a single sample in a study of shared clonotypes between healthy human individuals. Generated by immunoSEQ multiplex PCR, the TCRdb table keeps only in-frame clones and is missing some. The data show roughly 2.6 million clones, just over 90% seen once. Sequenced: naive CD4+ T cells sorted from blood. The receptors shown here come from a man younger than 35 in good health. CDR3s include the opening cysteine and the closing phenylalanine or tryptophan. Fields, in order: clone size, V gene, D gene, J gene, CDR3 protein, CDR3 DNA. A D gene is named only where the DNA matches it firmly. Rows give clone size only sometimes, using once, few, many, or a class for an expanded clone.

once,TRBV29-1,-,TRBJ2-3,CSVEEFLERAGTDTQYF,TGCAGCGTTGAAGAATTCCTCGAGAGGGCGGGAACAGATACGCAGTATTTT
once,TRBV5-6,TRBD2,TRBJ2-1,CASSLLAGGKTSYNEQFF,TGTGCCAGCAGCTTGCTAGCGGGAGGGAAGACATCCTACAATGAGCAGTTCTTC
once,TRBV30,-,TRBJ2-7,CAWSALSYGSYEQYF,TGTGCCTGGAGTGCGCTATCCTACGGCTCCTACGAGCAGTACTTC
-,TRBV27,TRBD2,TRBJ2-7,CASSLGVGGSSYEQYF,TGTGCCAGCAGTTTAGGTGTTGGCGGGAGCTCCTACGAGCAGTACTTC
-,TRBV19,TRBD1,TRBJ2-7,CASSIKGQGGLEQYF,TGTGCCAGTAGTATAAAAGGACAGGGCGGACTGGAGCAGTACTTC
-,TRBV5-6,-,TRBJ2-1,CASSDPNNEQFF,TGTGCCAGCAGTGACCCGAACAATGAGCAGTTCTTC
-,TRBV9,-,TRBJ1-2,CASSVEGRGLYGYTF,TGTGCCAGCAGCGTAGAAGGCAGGGGTCTCTATGGCTACACCTTC
-,TRBV18,TRBD1,TRBJ2-7,CASSPGTVKYEQYF,TGTGCCAGCTCACCCGGGACAGTTAAATACGAGCAGTACTTC
-,TRBV30,TRBD2,TRBJ2-5,CAWSVTGGRETQYF,TGTGCCTGGAGTGTGACGGGAGGAAGGGAGACCCAGTACTTC
-,TRBV7-3,-,TRBJ1-2,CASSPDGRAGYYGYTF,TGTGCCAGCAGCCCGGATGGACGGGCGGGGTACTATGGCTACACCTTC
-,TRBV5-4,-,TRBJ2-5,CASSRDSSETQYF,TGTGCCAGCAGCCGAGACTCATCAGAGACCCAGTACTTC
-,TRBV6-5,TRBD2,TRBJ2-7,CASRRLAAYEQYF,TGTGCCAGCAGAAGACTAGCGGCCTACGAGCAGTACTTC
-,TRBV9,TRBD2,TRBJ2-7,CASSAFGLAAYEQYF,TGTGCCAGCAGCGCCTTCGGACTAGCGGCTTACGAGCAGTACTTC
-,TRBV9,TRBD2,TRBJ2-2,CASSVAGTITGELFF,TGTGCCAGCAGCGTAGCGGGGACTATCACCGGGGAGCTGTTTTTT
-,TRBV7-2,TRBD2,TRBJ2-1,CASSTGTRAYNEQFF,TGTGCCAGCAGCACCGGGACTAGGGCATACAATGAGCAGTTCTTC
-,TRBV27,-,TRBJ2-7,CASSQSSAGINEQYF,TGTGCCAGCAGCCAGTCGAGCGCCGGGATAAACGAGCAGTACTTC
-,TRBV10-3,TRBD1,TRBJ2-2,CAISDIRTGANTGELFF,TGTGCCATCAGTGACATAAGGACAGGGGCAAACACCGGGGAGCTGTTTTTT
-,TRBV5-1,TRBD2,TRBJ2-2,CASSLDGLAANTGELFF,TGCGCCAGCAGCTTGGATGGTCTAGCGGCGAACACCGGGGAGCTGTTTTTT
-,TRBV7-8,-,TRBJ1-1,CASSLASREVNTEAFF,TGTGCCAGCAGCTTAGCAAGCAGGGAGGTAAACACTGAAGCTTTCTTT
-,TRBV9,-,TRBJ2-1,CASSVSGARGGASSYNEQFF,TGTGCCAGCAGCGTATCCGGGGCACGGGGCGGGGCGAGCTCCTACAATGAGCAGTTCTTC
-,TRBV7-9,-,TRBJ2-2,CASSLPRGNTGELFF,TGTGCCAGCAGCTTACCCAGGGGGAACACCGGGGAGCTGTTTTTT
-,TRBV6-1,-,TRBJ1-5,CASRTDGNQPQHF,TGTGCCAGCAGGACAGATGGCAATCAGCCCCAGCATTTT
-,TRBV5-1,TRBD2,TRBJ2-5,CASSLDGTSGETQYF,TGCGCCAGCAGCTTGGATGGGACTAGCGGGGAGACCCAGTACTTC
-,TRBV4-1,-,TRBJ1-2,CASSPPAPLLNYGYTF,TGCGCCAGCAGCCCACCGGCGCCGTTGCTAAACTATGGCTACACCTTC
-,TRBV6-6,-,TRBJ1-6,CASGQGLGSPLHF,TGTGCCAGCGGGCAGGGTCTGGGTTCACCCCTCCACTTT
-,TRBV5-5,-,TRBJ2-2,CASSLTRDLGELFF,TGTGCCAGCAGCCTCACTAGAGATTTGGGGGAGCTGTTTTTT
-,TRBV6-4,TRBD2,TRBJ2-1,CASSSRLAESRNEQFF,TGTGCCAGCAGTTCCCGACTAGCGGAGTCCCGTAATGAGCAGTTCTTC
few,TRBV11-2,-,TRBJ1-2,CASSPQHSYGYTF,TGTGCCAGCAGCCCTCAGCACAGCTATGGCTACACCTTC
-,TRBV28,-,TRBJ2-7,CASSLRAPRYEQYF,TGTGCCAGCAGTTTAAGGGCGCCCCGTTACGAGCAGTACTTC
-,TRBV10-3,-,TRBJ2-7,CAISDGAGLTYEQYF,TGTGCCATCAGTGACGGGGCAGGGCTGACCTACGAGCAGTACTTC
once,TRBV7-6,TRBD1,TRBJ1-6,CASSLRQGPNSPLHF,TGTGCCAGCAGCTTAAGACAGGGCCCTAATTCACCCCTCCACTTT
-,TRBV9,-,TRBJ2-5,CASSVSPASGQETQYF,TGTGCCAGCAGCGTATCCCCCGCCAGTGGACAAGAGACCCAGTACTTC
-,TRBV7-9,-,TRBJ1-1,CASSLREFNTEAFF,TGTGCCAGCAGCTTAAGGGAGTTCAACACTGAAGCTTTCTTT
-,TRBV28,-,TRBJ1-3,CAAQAGGRLGNTIYF,TGTGCCGCCCAGGCCGGGGGGCGTTTGGGAAACACCATATATTTT
-,TRBV5-1,TRBD2,TRBJ2-3,CASRELAGGSDTQYF,TGCGCCAGCAGGGAACTAGCGGGGGGATCAGATACGCAGTATTTT
-,TRBV5-4,-,TRBJ2-7,CTSSLNVQAGEQYF,TGTACCAGCAGCTTGAATGTGCAGGCGGGCGAGCAGTACTTC
-,TRBV12-5,TRBD1,TRBJ2-1,CASGLVVSGTGVYNEQFF,TGTGCTAGTGGTTTGGTAGTATCGGGGACAGGGGTGTACAATGAGCAGTTCTTC
-,TRBV19,-,TRBJ1-1,CASKLGQMNTEAFF,TGTGCCAGTAAGCTGGGGCAGATGAACACTGAAGCTTTCTTT
once,TRBV28,TRBD1,TRBJ1-3,CASSLPGQGGISGNTIYF,TGTGCCAGCAGTCTCCCGGGACAGGGAGGAATCTCTGGAAACACCATATATTTT
-,TRBV6-6,-,TRBJ1-4,CASSADSFEKLFF,TGTGCCAGCAGTGCCGACAGTTTTGAAAAACTGTTTTTT
-,TRBV21-1,-,TRBJ1-6,CASSKFLSEQRIYNSPLHF,TGTGCCAGCAGCAAATTTTTATCCGAACAGCGAATTTACAATTCACCCCTCCACTTT
once,TRBV28,-,TRBJ1-1,CASSSPPGTRAFF,TGTGCCAGCAGTTCTCCCCCCGGGACTAGGGCTTTCTTT
-,TRBV5-6,TRBD1,TRBJ1-2,CASSPGQGAFDYGYTF,TGTGCCAGCAGCCCCGGACAGGGGGCTTTCGACTATGGCTACACCTTC
-,TRBV7-2,-,TRBJ2-7,CASSPREVISYEQYF,TGTGCCAGCAGCCCGCGAGAGGTCATCTCCTACGAGCAGTACTTC
-,TRBV6-1,-,TRBJ2-2,CASVAGNTGELFF,TGTGCCAGCGTCGCGGGGAACACCGGGGAGCTGTTTTTT
-,TRBV5-1,TRBD1,TRBJ1-2,CASSGGQGREYGYTF,TGCGCCAGCAGCGGAGGACAGGGGAGGGAATATGGCTACACCTTC
-,TRBV7-9,TRBD1,TRBJ2-1,CASSGGQYNEQFF,TGTGCCAGCAGCGGGGGACAGTACAATGAGCAGTTCTTC
-,TRBV10-3,-,TRBJ2-1,CAISLGAGEQFF,TGTGCCATCAGTCTTGGGGCCGGAGAGCAGTTCTTC
once,TRBV12-5,TRBD1,TRBJ1-5,CASGLASTGGRSNQPQHF,TGTGCTAGTGGTTTGGCCTCAACAGGGGGCAGGAGCAATCAGCCCCAGCATTTT
-,TRBV9,-,TRBJ1-1,CASSGGEGVGTEAFF,TGTGCCAGCAGCGGGGGTGAGGGCGTGGGCACTGAAGCTTTCTTT
-,TRBV7-2,-,TRBJ1-5,CASSLEGTRQGNQPQHF,TGTGCCAGCAGCTTAGAAGGAACCAGGCAGGGCAATCAGCCCCAGCATTTT
-,TRBV5-1,-,TRBJ1-2,CASSLGAGPGPNYGYTF,TGCGCCAGCAGCTTGGGGGCAGGCCCGGGCCCTAACTATGGCTACACCTTC
-,TRBV7-9,TRBD1,TRBJ2-5,CASSLLTGGQETQYF,TGTGCCAGCAGCTTACTCACAGGGGGCCAGGAGACCCAGTACTTC
-,TRBV11-2,TRBD2,TRBJ2-5,CASASGGYQETQYF,TGTGCCAGCGCTAGCGGGGGGTACCAAGAGACCCAGTACTTC
once,TRBV19,TRBD1,TRBJ1-5,CASRETGGGQPQHF,TGTGCCAGTAGGGAGACAGGGGGCGGTCAGCCCCAGCATTTT
-,TRBV2,-,TRBJ1-5,CASSWGPPRSNQPQHF,TGTGCCAGCAGTTGGGGCCCCCCGCGTAGCAATCAGCCCCAGCATTTT
-,TRBV11-2,TRBD1,TRBJ2-7,CASSLNRDREHF,TGTGCCAGCAGCTTAAATCGGGACAGGGAGCACTTC
once,TRBV2,-,TRBJ1-2,CASRRDNYGYTF,TGTGCCAGCAGACGGGATAACTATGGCTACACCTTC
-,TRBV6-1,TRBD2,TRBJ2-1,CASSEDPLGLAYNEQFF,TGTGCCAGCAGTGAAGATCCTCTGGGACTAGCGTACAATGAGCAGTTCTTC